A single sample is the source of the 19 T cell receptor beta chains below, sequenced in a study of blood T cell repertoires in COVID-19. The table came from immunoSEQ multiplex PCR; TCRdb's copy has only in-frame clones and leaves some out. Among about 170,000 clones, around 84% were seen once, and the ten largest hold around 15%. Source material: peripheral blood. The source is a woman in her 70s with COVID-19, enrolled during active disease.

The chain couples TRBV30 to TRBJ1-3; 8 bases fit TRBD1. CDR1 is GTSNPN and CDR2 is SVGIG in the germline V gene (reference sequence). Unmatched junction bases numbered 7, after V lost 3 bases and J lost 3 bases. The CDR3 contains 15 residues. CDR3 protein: CAWSRDRSVGNTIYF. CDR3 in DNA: TGTGCCTGGAGCCGGGACAGGAGTGTTGGAAACACCATATATTTT.

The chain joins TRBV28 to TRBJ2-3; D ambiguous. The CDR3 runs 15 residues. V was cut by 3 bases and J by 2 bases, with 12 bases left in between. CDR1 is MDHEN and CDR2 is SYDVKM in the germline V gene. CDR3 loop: CASSFGDSSTDTQYF. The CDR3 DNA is TGTGCCAGCAGTTTTGGCGACTCCTCCACAGATACGCAGTATTTT.

The DNA for the CDR3 is TGTGCCACCAGTGAACTCGGGACAGACTACGAGCAGTACGTC. Protein sequence: CATSELGTDYEQYV. The J gene is TRBJ2-7, the V gene TRBV24-1, with TRBD1 identical over 7 bases. Looked up from germline, CDR1 is KGHDR and CDR2 is SFDVKD. This CDR3 has 14 amino acids. V dropped 4 bases and J dropped 3; count of bases not matched to a gene: 5.

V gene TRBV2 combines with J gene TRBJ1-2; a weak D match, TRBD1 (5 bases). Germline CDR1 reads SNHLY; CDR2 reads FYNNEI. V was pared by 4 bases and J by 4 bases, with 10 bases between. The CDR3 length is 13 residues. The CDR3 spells CASSVQDSYGYTF. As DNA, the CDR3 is TGTGCCAGCAGTGTACAGGATAGCTATGGCTACACCTTC.

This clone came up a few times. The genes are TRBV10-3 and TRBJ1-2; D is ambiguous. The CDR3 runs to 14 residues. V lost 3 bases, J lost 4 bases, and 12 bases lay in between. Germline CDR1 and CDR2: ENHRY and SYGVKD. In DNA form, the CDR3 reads TGTGCCATCAGTGAAGGGAGCACGGGCTATGGCTACACCTTC. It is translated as CAISEGSTGYGYTF.

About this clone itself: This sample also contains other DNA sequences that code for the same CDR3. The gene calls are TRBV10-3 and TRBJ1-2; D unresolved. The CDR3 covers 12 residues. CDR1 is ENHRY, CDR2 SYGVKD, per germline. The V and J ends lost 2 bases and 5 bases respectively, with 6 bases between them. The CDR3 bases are TGTGCCATCAGTGAGACGACATATGGCTACACCTTC. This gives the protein CAISETTYGYTF.

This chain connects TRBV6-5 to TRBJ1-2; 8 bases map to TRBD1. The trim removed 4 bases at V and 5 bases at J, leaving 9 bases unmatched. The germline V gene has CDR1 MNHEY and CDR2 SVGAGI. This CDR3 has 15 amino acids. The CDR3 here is CASSSVGQGGYGYTF. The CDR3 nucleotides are TGTGCCAGCAGTTCGGTCGGACAGGGAGGGTATGGCTACACCTTC.

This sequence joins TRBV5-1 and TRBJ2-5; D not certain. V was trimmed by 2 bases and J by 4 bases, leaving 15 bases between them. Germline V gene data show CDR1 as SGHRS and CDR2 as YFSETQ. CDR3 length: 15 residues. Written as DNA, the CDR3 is TGCGCCAGCAGCTTCCAAAACAGCCCTACAGAGACCCAGTACTTC. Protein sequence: CASSFQNSPTETQYF.

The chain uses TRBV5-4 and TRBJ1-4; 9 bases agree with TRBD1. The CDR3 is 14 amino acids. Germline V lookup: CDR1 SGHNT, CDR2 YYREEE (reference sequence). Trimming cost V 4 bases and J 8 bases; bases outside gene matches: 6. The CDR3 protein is CASSLGTGREKLFF. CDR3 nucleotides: TGTGCCAGCAGCCTCGGGACAGGGAGGGAAAAACTGTTTTTT.

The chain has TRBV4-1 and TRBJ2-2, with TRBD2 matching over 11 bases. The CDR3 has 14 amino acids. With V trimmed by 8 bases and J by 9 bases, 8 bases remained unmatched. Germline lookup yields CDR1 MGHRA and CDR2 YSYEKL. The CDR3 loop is CASRPTSGKRELFF. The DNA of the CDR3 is TGCGCCAGCCGTCCGACTAGCGGGAAGAGGGAGCTGTTTTTT.

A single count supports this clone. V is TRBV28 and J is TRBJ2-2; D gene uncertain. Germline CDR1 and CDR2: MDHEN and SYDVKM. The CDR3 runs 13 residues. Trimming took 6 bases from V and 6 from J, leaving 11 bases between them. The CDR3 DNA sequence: TGTGCCAGCAGACCGTCTAGTCCCGGGGAGCTGTTTTTT. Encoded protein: CASRPSSPGELFF.

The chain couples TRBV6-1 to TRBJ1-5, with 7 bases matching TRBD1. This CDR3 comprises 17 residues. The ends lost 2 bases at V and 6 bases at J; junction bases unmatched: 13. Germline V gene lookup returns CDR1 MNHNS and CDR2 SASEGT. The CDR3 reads CASSELSRGTVSQPQHF. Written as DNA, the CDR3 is TGTGCCAGCAGTGAATTGAGCCGAGGGACAGTGAGTCAGCCCCAGCATTTT.

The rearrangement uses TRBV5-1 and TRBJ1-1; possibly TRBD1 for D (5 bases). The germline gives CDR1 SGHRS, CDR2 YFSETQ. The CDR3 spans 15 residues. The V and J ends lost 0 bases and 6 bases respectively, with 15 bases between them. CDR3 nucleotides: TGCGCCAGCAGCTTGGCCGGGGGAAGTAGTGCTGAAGCTTTCTTT. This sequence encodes CASSLAGGSSAEAFF.

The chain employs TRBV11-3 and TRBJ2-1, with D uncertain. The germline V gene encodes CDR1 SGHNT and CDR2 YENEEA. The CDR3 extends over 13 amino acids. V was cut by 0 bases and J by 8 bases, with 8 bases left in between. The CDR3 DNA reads TGTGCCAGCAGCTTAGAAATCGAGGATGAGCAGTTCTTC. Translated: CASSLEIEDEQFF.

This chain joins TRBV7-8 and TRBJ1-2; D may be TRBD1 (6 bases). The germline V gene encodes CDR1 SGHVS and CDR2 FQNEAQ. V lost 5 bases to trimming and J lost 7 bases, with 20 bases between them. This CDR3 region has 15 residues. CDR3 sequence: CASSPDSASRRGYTF. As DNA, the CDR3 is TGTGCCAGCAGCCCGGACAGTGCTTCGAGACGTGGCTACACCTTC.

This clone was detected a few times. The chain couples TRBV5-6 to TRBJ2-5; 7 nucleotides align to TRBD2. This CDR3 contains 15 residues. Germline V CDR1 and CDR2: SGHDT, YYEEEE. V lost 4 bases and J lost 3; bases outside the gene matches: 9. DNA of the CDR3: TGTGCCAGCAGCCCGTGGGGGGGGACCAAAGAGACCCAGTACTTC. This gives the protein CASSPWGGTKETQYF.

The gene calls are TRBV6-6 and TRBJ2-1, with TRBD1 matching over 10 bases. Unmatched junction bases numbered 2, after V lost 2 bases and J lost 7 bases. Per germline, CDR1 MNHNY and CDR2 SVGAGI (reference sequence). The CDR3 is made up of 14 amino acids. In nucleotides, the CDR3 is TGTGCCAGCAGTTACGGGACAGGGGCGAATGAGCAGTTCTTC. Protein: CASSYGTGANEQFF.

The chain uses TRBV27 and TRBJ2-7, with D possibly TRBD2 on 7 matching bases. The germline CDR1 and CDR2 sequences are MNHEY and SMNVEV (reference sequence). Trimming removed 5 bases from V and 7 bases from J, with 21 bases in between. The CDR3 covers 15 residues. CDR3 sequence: CASSRGAGIIQEQYF. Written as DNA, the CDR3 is TGTGCCAGCAGTCGGGGGGCAGGGATCATTCAGGAGCAGTACTTC.

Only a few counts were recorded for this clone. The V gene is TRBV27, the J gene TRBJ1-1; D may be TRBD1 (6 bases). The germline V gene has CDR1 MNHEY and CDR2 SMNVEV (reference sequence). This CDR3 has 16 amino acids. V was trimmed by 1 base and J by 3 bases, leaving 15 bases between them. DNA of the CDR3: TGTGCCAGCAGTTTATTCCTCAGGGGTAGGGACACTGAAGCTTTCTTT. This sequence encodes CASSLFLRGRDTEAFF.